What follows describes a single T cell receptor beta chain. In the original workflow: How many nucleated cells were present was estimated from reference gene primer amplification. Repertoires were generated with immunoSEQ multiplex PCR, while TCRdb's copy carries only in-frame clones and drops some. That table furnishes V, J and clone size, whereas the DNA furnished D and trimming. Seen here are 20,000 to 25,000 clones, around 92% observed once, and the top ten hold approximately 7%. This sample is drawn from a study of blood T cell repertoires in COVID-19. Study-wide background: Samples taken during acute and convalescent COVID-19 were collected in the United States, Italy and Spain. Sources were T cells, B-cell-depleted T cells, or PBMCs; the material itself was cDNA or gDNA.

The sequencing input was peripheral blood. The receptor comes from an older man with active COVID-19.

Written as DNA, the CDR3 is TGTGCCAGCAGCTTGGAGGGGGCCTCCTACAATGAGCAGTTCTTC. This gives the protein CASSLEGASYNEQFF. The genes are TRBV5-4 and TRBJ2-1; 7 bases fit TRBD1. Germline CDR1 reads SGHNT; CDR2 reads YYREEE (reference sequence). Trimming at V came to 0 bases and at J to 0 bases, leaving 0 bases not matched to a gene. CDR3 length equals 15 residues. The whole variable domain, filled in from reference TRBV5-4 and TRBJ2-1, reads ETGVTQSPTHLIKTRGQQVTLRCSSQSGHNTVSWYQQALGQGPQFIFQYYREEENGRGNFPPRFSGLQFPNYSSELNVNALELDDSALYLCASSLEGASYNEQFFGPGTRLTVL.